This is a list of T cell receptor beta chains from one sample in a study of human T cells and chemical hapten exposure. TCRdb reprocessed the RACE reads with MiXCR, giving one entry per CDR3 protein. The sample consists of some 89,000 distinct CDR3 sequences, 25% to 35% of them appearing once. This sample comprised whole blood, obtained in connection with sensitization to the hapten diphenylcyclopropenone (DPC). The receptors come from a man aged 35 to 55 with alopecia areata. Some clones in this sample may be carry-over from other donors' samples. Both conserved end residues are part of each CDR3. The D gene is left open where the match is weak. Size values are once, few and many counts, or a class for expanded clones, and some rows have none.

d_call: -
clone_size: once
cdr3_length: 15
j_call: TRBJ1-1
v_call: TRBV6-2/TRBV6-3
cdr3_nt: TGTGCCAGCAGTCCACGGAGAGTCATGAACACTGAAGCTTTCTTT
cdr3_aa: CASSPRRVMNTEAFF

d_call: TRBD2
clone_size: -
cdr3_length: 15
j_call: TRBJ2-3
v_call: TRBV4-3
cdr3_nt: TGCGCCAGCAGCCGCTTAGCGGGAGGGGGGGATACGCAGTATTTT
cdr3_aa: CASSRLAGGGDTQYF

d_call: -
clone_size: -
cdr3_length: 17
j_call: TRBJ1-5
v_call: TRBV12-3/TRBV12-4
cdr3_nt: TGTGCCAGCAGTCGGAGTCTTGTTGGGACAAAGAATCAGCCCCAGCATTTT
cdr3_aa: CASSRSLVGTKNQPQHF

d_call: -
clone_size: -
cdr3_length: 14
j_call: TRBJ2-7
v_call: TRBV7-9
cdr3_nt: TGTGCCAGCAGCTTAGATGCCACTAGCTACGAGCAGTACTTC
cdr3_aa: CASSLDATSYEQYF

d_call: TRBD2
clone_size: few
cdr3_length: 15
j_call: TRBJ2-4
v_call: TRBV29-1
cdr3_nt: TGCAGCGTTGCGGGCGGGAGGGCCCACGAAAACATTCAGTACTTC
cdr3_aa: CSVAGGRAHENIQYF

d_call: TRBD2
clone_size: -
cdr3_length: 15
j_call: TRBJ2-3
v_call: TRBV3-1
cdr3_nt: TGTGCCAGCAGCCCTACTAGCGGGAGTACAGATACGCAGTATTTT
cdr3_aa: CASSPTSGSTDTQYF

d_call: TRBD1
clone_size: -
cdr3_length: 15
j_call: TRBJ1-5
v_call: TRBV20-1
cdr3_nt: TGCAGTGCTAGAGAGGGGACAGGGGCGGGACAGCCCCAGCATTTT
cdr3_aa: CSAREGTGAGQPQHF

d_call: TRBD2
clone_size: -
cdr3_length: 16
j_call: TRBJ2-4
v_call: TRBV2
cdr3_nt: TGTGCCAGCAGTGAGTCCCTAGCGGGTTCTAAAAACATTCAGTACTTC
cdr3_aa: CASSESLAGSKNIQYF

d_call: TRBD2
clone_size: -
cdr3_length: 14
j_call: TRBJ2-3
v_call: TRBV12-3/TRBV12-4
cdr3_nt: TGTGCCAGCAGTTTTATGCGGGAGTCAGATACGCAGTATTTT
cdr3_aa: CASSFMRESDTQYF

d_call: -
clone_size: few
cdr3_length: 14
j_call: TRBJ1-1
v_call: TRBV28
cdr3_nt: TGTGCCAGCCTCGCAGGGACCATCATGACTGAAGCTTTCTTT
cdr3_aa: CASLAGTIMTEAFF

d_call: -
clone_size: -
cdr3_length: 12
j_call: TRBJ2-1
v_call: TRBV9
cdr3_nt: TGTGCCAGCAGCTCAGATTACCGACTTCCGTTCTTC
cdr3_aa: CASSSDYRLPFF

d_call: -
clone_size: -
cdr3_length: 14
j_call: TRBJ2-1
v_call: TRBV3-1
cdr3_nt: TGTGCCAGCAGCCCCCGGCAGGGGGGCAATGAGCAGTTCTTC
cdr3_aa: CASSPRQGGNEQFF

d_call: -
clone_size: few
cdr3_length: 14
j_call: TRBJ2-7
v_call: TRBV20-1
cdr3_nt: TGCAGTGCTAGGTCGGGTGGAGGGATCTACGAGCAGTACTTC
cdr3_aa: CSARSGGGIYEQYF

d_call: -
clone_size: many
cdr3_length: 12
j_call: TRBJ1-1
v_call: TRBV5-6
cdr3_nt: TGTGCCAGCAGCTTGGTCAAAACTGAAGCTTTCTTT
cdr3_aa: CASSLVKTEAFF

d_call: -
clone_size: -
cdr3_length: 13
j_call: TRBJ1-1
v_call: TRBV6-5
cdr3_nt: TGTGCCAGCAGTCAGGGAACGAACACTGAAGCTTTCTTT
cdr3_aa: CASSQGTNTEAFF

d_call: -
clone_size: -
cdr3_length: 15
j_call: TRBJ1-5
v_call: TRBV20-1
cdr3_nt: TGCAGTGCTAGAGTAATTGCAGGGGCAGGTCAGCCCCAGCATTTT
cdr3_aa: CSARVIAGAGQPQHF

d_call: TRBD1
clone_size: -
cdr3_length: 14
j_call: TRBJ2-3
v_call: TRBV20-1
cdr3_nt: TGCAGTGCTGACAGGGGGTGGGGCACAGATACGCAGTATTTT
cdr3_aa: CSADRGWGTDTQYF

d_call: TRBD2
clone_size: -
cdr3_length: 14
j_call: TRBJ2-3
v_call: TRBV20-1
cdr3_nt: TGCAGTGCTCCCGTAGCGGGAGTGGCAGATACGCAGTATTTT
cdr3_aa: CSAPVAGVADTQYF

d_call: TRBD2
clone_size: few
cdr3_length: 17
j_call: TRBJ2-1
v_call: TRBV7-2
cdr3_nt: TGTGCCAGCAGCGTGACTAGCGGGATTGTGGGTTTGAATGAGCAGTTCTTC
cdr3_aa: CASSVTSGIVGLNEQFF

d_call: -
clone_size: few
cdr3_length: 15
j_call: TRBJ2-3
v_call: TRBV5-1
cdr3_nt: TGCGCCAGCAGCCTTGTGGGACGTCCGCCAGATACGCAGTATTTT
cdr3_aa: CASSLVGRPPDTQYF

d_call: -
clone_size: -
cdr3_length: 14
j_call: TRBJ1-6
v_call: TRBV28
cdr3_nt: TGTGCCAGCAGTTTGGGTAGTTCTGGGTCACCCCTCCACTTT
cdr3_aa: CASSLGSSGSPLHF

d_call: -
clone_size: -
cdr3_length: 14
j_call: TRBJ2-7
v_call: TRBV5-1
cdr3_nt: TGCGCCAGCAGCTTGGCGCCAGGGTCGAACGAGCAGTACTTC
cdr3_aa: CASSLAPGSNEQYF

d_call: -
clone_size: few
cdr3_length: 13
j_call: TRBJ1-3
v_call: TRBV7-9
cdr3_nt: TGTGCCAGCAGCTTAGGCAGTGGAAACACCATATATTTT
cdr3_aa: CASSLGSGNTIYF

d_call: -
clone_size: -
cdr3_length: 13
j_call: TRBJ1-2
v_call: TRBV18
cdr3_nt: TGTGCCAGCTCATCCCCAGCTGAAGATGGCTACACCTTC
cdr3_aa: CASSSPAEDGYTF

d_call: TRBD2
clone_size: few
cdr3_length: 17
j_call: TRBJ2-3
v_call: TRBV20-1
cdr3_nt: TGCAGTGCCCCCCTGGGACTAGCGGGAGTTCGCACAGATACGCAGTATTTT
cdr3_aa: CSAPLGLAGVRTDTQYF

d_call: TRBD1
clone_size: few
cdr3_length: 15
j_call: TRBJ2-1
v_call: TRBV25-1
cdr3_nt: TGTGCCAGCAGTGAGACAGGGAGCTCCTACAATGAGCAGTTCTTC
cdr3_aa: CASSETGSSYNEQFF

d_call: -
clone_size: few
cdr3_length: 14
j_call: TRBJ2-2
v_call: TRBV20-1
cdr3_nt: TGCAGTGCTAGCGACACGGACTTGGGGGGGGAGCTGTTTTTT
cdr3_aa: CSASDTDLGGELFF

d_call: -
clone_size: -
cdr3_length: 16
j_call: TRBJ2-3
v_call: TRBV28
cdr3_nt: TGTGCCAGCATGACCGGGACACTAAAAAGCACAGATACGCAGTATTTT
cdr3_aa: CASMTGTLKSTDTQYF

d_call: TRBD1
clone_size: -
cdr3_length: 15
j_call: TRBJ1-4
v_call: TRBV4-3
cdr3_nt: TGCGCCAGCAGCCAAGGACAGGGGTCTAATGAAAAACTGTTTTTT
cdr3_aa: CASSQGQGSNEKLFF

d_call: TRBD1
clone_size: -
cdr3_length: 16
j_call: TRBJ1-6
v_call: TRBV20-1
cdr3_nt: TGCAGTGCTAGAAATGCAGGGGGCCTCTATAATTCACCCCTCCACTTT
cdr3_aa: CSARNAGGLYNSPLHF

d_call: TRBD2
clone_size: once
cdr3_length: 18
j_call: TRBJ2-3
v_call: TRBV28
cdr3_nt: TGTGCCAGCAGTCCTGGACTAGCGGGAGTGCTCGGCACAGATACGCAGTATTTT
cdr3_aa: CASSPGLAGVLGTDTQYF

d_call: -
clone_size: -
cdr3_length: 14
j_call: TRBJ2-3
v_call: TRBV5-4
cdr3_nt: TGTGCCAGCAGCTTGGGCCTAGGGCAGGATACGCAGTATTTT
cdr3_aa: CASSLGLGQDTQYF

d_call: -
clone_size: -
cdr3_length: 14
j_call: TRBJ2-5
v_call: TRBV11-1
cdr3_nt: TGTGCCAGCAGCCCCCTGCTGACGGGAGAGACCCAGTACTTC
cdr3_aa: CASSPLLTGETQYF

d_call: TRBD1
clone_size: -
cdr3_length: 16
j_call: TRBJ2-3
v_call: TRBV6-5
cdr3_nt: TGTGCCAGCAGTTCTACGGACAGGGGGCGCGGAGATACGCAGTATTTT
cdr3_aa: CASSSTDRGRGDTQYF

d_call: TRBD1
clone_size: few
cdr3_length: 17
j_call: TRBJ2-7
v_call: TRBV28
cdr3_nt: TGTGCCAGCAGTTTACCGACGGACAGGGGGCGATTCTACGAGCAGTACTTC
cdr3_aa: CASSLPTDRGRFYEQYF

d_call: -
clone_size: -
cdr3_length: 15
j_call: TRBJ2-3
v_call: TRBV28
cdr3_nt: TGTGCCAGCAGTTCCGGGACTCTCAAAGCAGATACGCAGTATTTT
cdr3_aa: CASSSGTLKADTQYF

d_call: -
clone_size: -
cdr3_length: 14
j_call: TRBJ2-1
v_call: TRBV15
cdr3_nt: TGTGCCACCAGCAGAGTATTCGCGGGCCATGGGGAGTTCTTC
cdr3_aa: CATSRVFAGHGEFF

d_call: -
clone_size: -
cdr3_length: 15
j_call: TRBJ2-7
v_call: TRBV6-2/TRBV6-3
cdr3_nt: TGTGCCAGCAGTTACGGCCTCGGACGTACCTACGAGCAGTACTTC
cdr3_aa: CASSYGLGRTYEQYF

d_call: -
clone_size: -
cdr3_length: 15
j_call: TRBJ2-2
v_call: TRBV4-2
cdr3_nt: TGTGCCAGCAGCCATAAAGGGACGAACACCGGGGAGCTGTTTTTT
cdr3_aa: CASSHKGTNTGELFF

d_call: TRBD2
clone_size: -
cdr3_length: 19
j_call: TRBJ2-2
v_call: TRBV6-2/TRBV6-3
cdr3_nt: TGTGCCAGCAGTTACCCGGGACTAGCGGGAGACCCGAACACCGGGGAGCTGTTTTTT
cdr3_aa: CASSYPGLAGDPNTGELFF

d_call: TRBD1
clone_size: few
cdr3_length: 13
j_call: TRBJ2-1
v_call: TRBV20-1
cdr3_nt: TGCAGTGCGGGAGATGGGACAGGGGTTGAGCAGTTCTTC
cdr3_aa: CSAGDGTGVEQFF

d_call: TRBD2
clone_size: many
cdr3_length: 14
j_call: TRBJ2-1
v_call: TRBV4-2
cdr3_nt: TGTGCCAGCAGCCTGGGACTAGCGGGAACTGAGCAGTTCTTC
cdr3_aa: CASSLGLAGTEQFF